The 22 T cell receptor beta chains below were found in one sample sequenced in a study of response to subunit inactivated influenza vaccine. TCRdb recomputed calls from the RT-PCR reads with MiXCR, one row per CDR3 protein. The sample comprises hundreds of thousands of distinct CDR3 sequences, about 15% of which are singletons, and around 7.3% rests with the top ten. The sequencing here drew on PBMCs from blood, taken 14 days before vaccination. These receptors all stem from a man between 50 and 59 years old who received an inactivated influenza vaccine.

This clonotype was detected only a few times. The rearrangement joins TRBV5-1 to TRBJ2-5; 8 nucleotides line up with TRBD1. The germline gives CDR1 SGHRS, CDR2 YFSETQ. The CDR3 is 16 amino acids. Trimming removed 2 bases from V and 5 bases from J; junction bases left unmatched: 11. The CDR3 spells CASSFQGQGARETQYF. The CDR3 DNA reads TGCGCCAGCAGCTTTCAAGGGCAGGGGGCGAGGGAGACCCAGTACTTC.

This clonotype came up a few times. This rearrangement joins TRBV7-9 to TRBJ2-5; D is ambiguous. Germline CDR1 SEHNR, CDR2 FQNEAQ (reference sequence). CDR3 size: 12 residues. V lost 5 bases to trimming and J lost 5 bases, with 9 bases between them. CDR3 DNA sequence: TGTGCCAGCAGCAAAGCTATGGAGACCCAGTACTTC. Amino acid sequence: CASSKAMETQYF.

There are a few counts of this clonotype. The chain has TRBV20-1 and TRBJ2-5; D not resolved. Germline V lookup: CDR1 DFQATT, CDR2 SNEGSKA (reference sequence). Between the trimmed V and J ends, which lost 3 bases and 3 bases, there was a span of 8 bases. There are 12 residues in the CDR3. This CDR3 reads CSASEYKETQYF. In DNA form, the CDR3 reads TGCAGTGCTAGTGAATACAAAGAGACCCAGTACTTC.

The chain combines TRBV30 with TRBJ2-5, with 7 bases matching TRBD1. Germline V lookup: CDR1 GTSNPN, CDR2 SVGIG (reference sequence). Losses at the gene ends were 5 bases for V and 0 bases for J; bases not matched to a gene: 9. This CDR3 is built from 15 residues. As DNA, the CDR3 is TGTGCCTGGGGACCGGGACAGAGGTACCAAGAGACCCAGTACTTC. This encodes CAWGPGQRYQETQYF.

J is TRBJ2-4 and V is TRBV4-3, with TRBD2 matching 8 bases. Germline CDR1 and CDR2: LGHNA and YSLEER. The V gene end was trimmed by 6 bases and the J gene end by 9 bases; junction bases not matched to a gene: 7. This CDR3 contains 13 residues. The CDR3 region has the DNA TGCGCCAGCAGTCAACTAGCGGAGGGCATTCAGTACTTC. It specifies CASSQLAEGIQYF.

This clonotype was picked up a small number of times. The gene calls are TRBV5-1 and TRBJ2-7; D is unclear. The ends were cut back, 1 base at V and 4 bases at J, with 9 bases in the middle. The CDR3 contains 13 residues. Germline CDR1 SGHRS, CDR2 YFSETQ. The CDR3 nucleotides read TGCGCCAGCAGCTTGACCCCAGGTTACGAGCAGTACTTC. It is translated as CASSLTPGYEQYF.

The chain joins TRBV12-3 or TRBV12-4 to TRBJ1-2; D unresolved. CDR3 length: 12 residues. Trimming removed 5 bases at V and 4 bases at J, with 8 bases between. The CDR3, as DNA: TGTGCCAGCAGTCCTCGGACCTATGGCTACACCTTC. Amino acid sequence: CASSPRTYGYTF.

This clonotype has only a few counts. V is TRBV27 and J is TRBJ1-2; D may be TRBD1 (6 bases). CDR1 is MNHEY, CDR2 SMNVEV, per germline (reference sequence). This CDR3 is built from 17 residues. V gave up 0 bases and J gave up 2 bases, with 16 bases separating them. The chain's CDR3 is CASSLSEQWGRNYGYTF. CDR3 bases: TGTGCCAGCAGTTTATCGGAGCAGTGGGGGCGGAACTATGGCTACACCTTC.

The chain links TRBV6-2 or TRBV6-3 to TRBJ2-1, with 14 bases identical to TRBD2. This CDR3 has 20 residues. The ends lost 6 bases at V and 0 bases at J; junction bases unmatched: 13. The germline gives CDR1 MNHEY, CDR2 SVGEGT. The CDR3, as DNA: TGTGCCAGCAGGCTTACCGAGGGACTAGCGGGGGTAGGCTCCTACAATGAGCAGTTCTTC. It yields the protein CASRLTEGLAGVGSYNEQFF.

V is TRBV6-2 or TRBV6-3 and J is TRBJ2-6, with 8 nucleotides matching TRBD1. Trimming took 4 bases from V and 2 from J; bases not matched to a gene: 1. The CDR3 totals 15 residues. Germline V gene sequence: CDR1 MNHEY, CDR2 SVGEGT. CDR3 amino acids: CASSWTGTGANVLTF. The CDR3, as DNA: TGTGCCAGCAGTTGGACAGGGACTGGGGCCAACGTCCTGACTTTC.

This clonotype has a handful of counts. The chain carries TRBV7-9 and TRBJ2-3; perhaps TRBD1 as D (6 bases). Deletions cut 5 bases from V and 7 bases from J, with 22 bases between. CDR3 length: 16 residues. The germline V gene has CDR1 SEHNR and CDR2 FQNEAQ (reference sequence). CDR3: CASSPQSPGQAHTQYF. As DNA, the CDR3 is TGTGCCAGCAGCCCGCAAAGTCCGGGACAAGCTCATACGCAGTATTTT.

This clonotype appeared a few times. The chain links TRBV29-1 to TRBJ2-2, with D possibly matching TRBD2 (6 bases). Trimming cost V 4 bases and J 7 bases, with 7 bases left between them. This CDR3 is built from 11 residues. The germline CDR1 and CDR2 sequences are SQVTM and ANQGSEA. In nucleotides, the CDR3 is TGCAGCGTTGTAGCGGTCGGGGAGCTGTTTTTT. Protein: CSVVAVGELFF.

V is TRBV20-1 and J is TRBJ2-3; either TRBD1 or TRBD2 may fit D (5 bases each). This CDR3 has 16 amino acids. Looked up from germline, CDR1 is DFQATT and CDR2 is SNEGSKA (reference sequence). V lost 0 bases to trimming and J lost 2 bases, with 15 bases between them. The chain's CDR3 is CSARDLGEAHTDTQYF. DNA for the CDR3: TGCAGTGCTAGAGATTTGGGGGAAGCACACACAGATACGCAGTATTTT.

The chain is built from TRBV30 and TRBJ2-1, with a tentative D call TRBD2 (5 bases). Between the trimmed V and J ends, which lost 2 bases and 7 bases, there was a span of 9 bases. Germline lookup yields CDR1 GTSNPN and CDR2 SVGIG (reference sequence). The CDR3 is 12 residues long. CDR3 sequence (DNA): TGTGCCTGGAGTACATCGGGGAATGAGCAGTTCTTC. Protein sequence: CAWSTSGNEQFF.

The chain recombines TRBV5-1 with TRBJ2-1; D might be TRBD2 (5 bases). V was cut by 0 bases and J by 3 bases, with 13 bases left in between. Germline V CDR1 and CDR2: SGHRS, YFSETQ. The CDR3 extends over 16 amino acids. CDR3: CASSLVSGSLYNEQFF. In DNA form, the CDR3 reads TGCGCCAGCAGCTTGGTTTCGGGGTCACTCTACAATGAGCAGTTCTTC.

This clonotype was counted only a few times. CDR3 nucleotide sequence: TGTGCCAGCAGTCCCCTCCGAGCCGATGAGCAGTTCTTC. The encoded protein is CASSPLRADEQFF. The chain recombines TRBV2 with TRBJ2-1; D is ambiguous. V dropped 5 bases and J dropped 8 bases, with 13 bases sitting between them. Looked up from germline, CDR1 is SNHLY and CDR2 is FYNNEI. There are 13 residues in the CDR3.

This clonotype was seen a few times. CDR3 DNA sequence: TGTGCCAGCAGTTTATGGGTTAGGACGGGAAATTCACCCCTCCACTTT. This translates into CASSLWVRTGNSPLHF. This chain connects TRBV12-3 or TRBV12-4 to TRBJ1-6, with D unresolved. The CDR3 contains 16 residues. Trimming shortened V by 2 bases and J by 7 bases, and 15 bases separated the two germline ends.

This clonotype was counted ten times or more. The chain is built from TRBV5-1 and TRBJ2-7; 9 nucleotides agree with TRBD2. J was trimmed by 6 bases and V by 0 bases; bases with no gene match: 10. Germline V gene lookup returns CDR1 SGHRS and CDR2 YFSETQ. CDR3 length: 16 residues. CDR3 loop: CASSLDARLAEGEQYF. The DNA for the CDR3 is TGCGCCAGCAGCTTGGACGCGAGACTAGCGGAGGGCGAGCAGTACTTC.

This clonotype was seen more than once but under ten times. This chain uses TRBV12-3 or TRBV12-4 with TRBJ2-1; no firm D call. The CDR3 covers 15 residues. The ends were cut back, 2 bases at V and 3 bases at J, with 11 bases in the middle. This CDR3 reads CASSLLASNYNEQFF. In nucleotides, the CDR3 is TGTGCCAGCAGTTTACTGGCGAGTAACTACAATGAGCAGTTCTTC.

This clonotype appeared a few times. This sequence joins TRBV9 and TRBJ1-1, with 7 bases matching TRBD1. This CDR3 is built from 17 residues. Losses at the gene ends were 0 bases for V and 0 bases for J; bases not matched to a gene: 8. Per the germline V gene, CDR1 is SGDLS and CDR2 is YYNGEE. The chain's CDR3 is CASSVGQGWGMNTEAFF. CDR3 in DNA: TGTGCCAGCAGCGTAGGACAGGGCTGGGGGATGAACACTGAAGCTTTCTTT.

In its sample, this clonotype was seen a few times. The genes are TRBV9 and TRBJ2-2, with D possibly matching TRBD2 (5 bases). Germline V lookup: CDR1 SGDLS, CDR2 YYNGEE. Trimming pared 0 bases from V and 1 base from J, leaving 22 bases between. The CDR3 runs 20 residues. The CDR3 loop reads CASSVGGNRLFAVNTGELFF. For the CDR3, the DNA is TGTGCCAGCAGCGTAGGTGGGAACAGACTATTTGCTGTGAACACCGGGGAGCTGTTTTTT.

The chain has TRBV5-1 and TRBJ1-4, with D maybe TRBD1 (5 bases). CDR1 and CDR2 from the germline V gene are SGHRS and YFSETQ. The CDR3 is 15 amino acids. V lost 1 base to trimming and J lost 7 bases, with 14 bases between them. CDR3 DNA: TGCGCCAGCAGCTTGATGTCGACAGCGGGTGAAAAACTGTTTTTT. Amino acid sequence: CASSLMSTAGEKLFF. The variable domain in full, with the rest retrieved from reference TRBV5-1 and TRBJ1-4, is KAGVTQTPRYLIKTRGQQVTLSCSPISGHRSVSWYQQTPGQGLQFLFEYFSETQRNKGNFPGRFSGRQFSNSRSEMNVSTLELGDSALYLCASSLMSTAGEKLFFGSGTQLSVL.